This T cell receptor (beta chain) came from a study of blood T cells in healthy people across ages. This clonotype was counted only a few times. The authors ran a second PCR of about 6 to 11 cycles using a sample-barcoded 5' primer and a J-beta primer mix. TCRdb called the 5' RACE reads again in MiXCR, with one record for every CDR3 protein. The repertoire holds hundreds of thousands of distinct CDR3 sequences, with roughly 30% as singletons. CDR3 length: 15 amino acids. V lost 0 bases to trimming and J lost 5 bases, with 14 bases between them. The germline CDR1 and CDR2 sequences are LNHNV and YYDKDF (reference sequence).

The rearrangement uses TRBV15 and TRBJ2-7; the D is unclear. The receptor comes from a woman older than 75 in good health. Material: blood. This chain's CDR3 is CATSREGTAFDEQYF. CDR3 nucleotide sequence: TGTGCCACCAGCAGAGAGGGTACGGCGTTCGACGAGCAGTACTTC.